This T cell receptor (beta chain) stems from a study of T cells in tumors after PD-1 blockade. Study as a whole: Patients had no prior checkpoint blockade, systemic immunosuppressants, or anti-cancer therapy within 4 weeks. Either cemiplimab 350 mg every 2 weeks or pembrolizumab 200 mg every 3 weeks was given. A subset received ongoing vismodegib 150 mg daily alongside anti-PD-1 therapy.

Libraries were prepared by immunoSEQ multiplex PCR; TCRdb keeps only in-frame clonotypes and omits some of them. The table lists around 60,000 clones, around four fifths of them singletons. To note about this clone: The antigen is unknown.

Findings and limits, study-wide: Peripheral recruitment is suggested, as some novel exhausted tumor clones were in pre-treatment blood.

Per the germline V gene, CDR1 is KGHSH and CDR2 is LQKENI. CDR3 length: 15 amino acids. Trimming took off 5 bases at V and 7 bases at J, with 15 bases between the two ends. The chain is built from TRBV18 and TRBJ1-6; D gene uncertain. Sequences were derived from PBMCs, sampled before anti-PD-1 treatment. The sequence came from a human donor with basal cell carcinoma. The CDR3 nucleotides read TGTGCCAGCTCAACTACGGGAGGGCTAAATTCACCCCTCCACTTT. Encoded protein: CASSTTGGLNSPLHF. The variable domain in full, with the rest retrieved from reference TRBV18 and TRBJ1-6, is NAGVMQNPRHLVRRRGQEARLRCSPMKGHSHVYWYRQLPEEGLKFMVYLQKENIIDESGMPKERFSAEFPKEGPSILRIQQVVRGDSAAYFCASSTTGGLNSPLHFGNGTRLTVT.